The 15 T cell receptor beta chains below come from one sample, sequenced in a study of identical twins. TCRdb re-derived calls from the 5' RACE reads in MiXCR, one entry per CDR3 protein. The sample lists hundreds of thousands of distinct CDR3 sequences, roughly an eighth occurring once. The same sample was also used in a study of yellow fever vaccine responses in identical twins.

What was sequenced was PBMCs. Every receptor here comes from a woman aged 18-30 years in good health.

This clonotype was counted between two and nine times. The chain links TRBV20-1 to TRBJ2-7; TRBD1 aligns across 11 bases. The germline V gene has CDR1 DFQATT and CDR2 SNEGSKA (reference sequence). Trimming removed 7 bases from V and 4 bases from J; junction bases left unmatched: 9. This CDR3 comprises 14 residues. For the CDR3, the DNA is TGCAGTGGCTTAAGGACAGGGGGCGAATACGAGCAGTACTTC. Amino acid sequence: CSGLRTGGEYEQYF.

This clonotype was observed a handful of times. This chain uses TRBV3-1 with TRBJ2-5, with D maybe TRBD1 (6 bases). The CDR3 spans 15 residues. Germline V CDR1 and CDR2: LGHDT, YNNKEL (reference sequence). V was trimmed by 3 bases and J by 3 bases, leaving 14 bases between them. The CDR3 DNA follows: TGTGCCAGCAGCCACTTCCCTGGGGGCGAAGAGACCCAGTACTTC. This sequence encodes CASSHFPGGEETQYF.

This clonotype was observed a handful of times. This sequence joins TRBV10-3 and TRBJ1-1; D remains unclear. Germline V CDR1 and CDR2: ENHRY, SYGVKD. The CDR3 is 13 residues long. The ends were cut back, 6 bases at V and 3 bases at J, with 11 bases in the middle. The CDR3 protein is CAIRPTGDTEAFF. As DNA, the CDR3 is TGTGCCATCAGGCCGACCGGGGACACTGAAGCTTTCTTT.

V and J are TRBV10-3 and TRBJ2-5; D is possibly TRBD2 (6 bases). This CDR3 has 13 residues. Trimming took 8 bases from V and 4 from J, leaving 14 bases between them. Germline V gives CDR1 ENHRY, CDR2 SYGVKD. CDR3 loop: CAIRRDWGETQYF. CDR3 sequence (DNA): TGTGCCATCCGCAGGGACTGGGGAGAGACCCAGTACTTC.

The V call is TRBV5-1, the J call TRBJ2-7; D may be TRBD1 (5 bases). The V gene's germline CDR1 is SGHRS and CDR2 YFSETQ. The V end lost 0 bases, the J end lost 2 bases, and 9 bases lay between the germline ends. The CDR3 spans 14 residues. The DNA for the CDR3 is TGCGCCAGCAGCTTGGCCCAGGGCACCTACGAGCAGTACTTC. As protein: CASSLAQGTYEQYF.

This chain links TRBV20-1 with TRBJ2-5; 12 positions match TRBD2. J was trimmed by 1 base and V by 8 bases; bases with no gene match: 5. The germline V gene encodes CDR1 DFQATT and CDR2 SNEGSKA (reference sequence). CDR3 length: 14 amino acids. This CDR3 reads CSSGLAGIQETQYF. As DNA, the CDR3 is TGCAGTTCCGGACTAGCGGGGATCCAAGAGACCCAGTACTTC.

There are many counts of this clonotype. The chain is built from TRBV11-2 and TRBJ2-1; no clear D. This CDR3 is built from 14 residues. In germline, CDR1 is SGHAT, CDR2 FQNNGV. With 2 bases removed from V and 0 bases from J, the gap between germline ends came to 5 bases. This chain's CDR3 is CASSLQSSYNEQFF. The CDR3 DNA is TGTGCCAGCAGCTTACAGAGCTCCTACAATGAGCAGTTCTTC.

The CDR3 DNA reads TGCGCCAGCAGCTTGAAGGAGGTGGGACAGGACTACGAGCAGTACTTC. It translates to CASSLKEVGQDYEQYF. This chain joins TRBV5-1 and TRBJ2-7; 8 nucleotides line up with TRBD1. Germline V CDR1 and CDR2: SGHRS, YFSETQ. CDR3 length: 16 amino acids. Trimming took 1 base from V and 3 from J; bases not matched to a gene: 9. Together with reference TRBV5-1 and TRBJ2-7, the CDR3 gives the full variable domain: KAGVTQTPRYLIKTRGQQVTLSCSPISGHRSVSWYQQTPGQGLQFLFEYFSETQRNKGNFPGRFSGRQFSNSRSEMNVSTLELGDSALYLCASSLKEVGQDYEQYFGPGTRLTVT.

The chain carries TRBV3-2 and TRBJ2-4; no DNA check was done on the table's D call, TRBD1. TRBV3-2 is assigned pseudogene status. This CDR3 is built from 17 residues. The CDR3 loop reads CACSQAGTGTSKNIQYF. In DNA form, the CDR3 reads TGTGCCTGCAGCCAAGCTGGGACCGGGACTAGCAAAAACATTCAGTACTTC.

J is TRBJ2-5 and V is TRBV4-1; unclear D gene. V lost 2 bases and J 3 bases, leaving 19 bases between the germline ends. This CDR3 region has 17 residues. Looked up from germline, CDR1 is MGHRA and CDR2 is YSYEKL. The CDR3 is CASSQRMVNPYEETQYF. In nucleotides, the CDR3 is TGCGCCAGCAGCCAACGAATGGTAAATCCCTATGAAGAGACCCAGTACTTC.

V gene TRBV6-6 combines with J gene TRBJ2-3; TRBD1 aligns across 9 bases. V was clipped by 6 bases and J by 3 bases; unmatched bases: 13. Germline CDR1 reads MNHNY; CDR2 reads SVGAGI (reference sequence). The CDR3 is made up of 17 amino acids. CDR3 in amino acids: CASSKITGGGWTDTQYF. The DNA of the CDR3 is TGTGCCAGCAGCAAAATTACAGGGGGCGGGTGGACAGATACGCAGTATTTT.

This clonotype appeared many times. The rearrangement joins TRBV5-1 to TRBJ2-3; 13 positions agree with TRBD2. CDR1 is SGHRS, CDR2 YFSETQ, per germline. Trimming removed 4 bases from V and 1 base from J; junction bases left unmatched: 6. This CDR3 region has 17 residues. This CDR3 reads CASSKGLAGPRTDTQYF. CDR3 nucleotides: TGCGCCAGCAGCAAGGGACTAGCGGGACCACGCACAGATACGCAGTATTTT.

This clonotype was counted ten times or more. In DNA form, the CDR3 reads TGTGCCAGCAGCGCCCGGACAGGGGGCGTGATAGATACGCAGTATTTT. Protein product: CASSARTGGVIDTQYF. The chain combines TRBV7-6 with TRBJ2-3; 11 bases are shared with TRBD1. V was clipped by 5 bases and J by 5 bases; unmatched bases: 9. Germline CDR1 SGHVS, CDR2 FNYEAQ. The CDR3 totals 16 residues.

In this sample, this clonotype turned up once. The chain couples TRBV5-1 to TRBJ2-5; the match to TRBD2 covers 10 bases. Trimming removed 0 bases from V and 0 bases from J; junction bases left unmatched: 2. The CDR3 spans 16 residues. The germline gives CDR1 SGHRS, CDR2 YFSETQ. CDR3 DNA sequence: TGCGCCAGCAGCTTGGCTAGCGGGGGACACCAAGAGACCCAGTACTTC. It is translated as CASSLASGGHQETQYF.

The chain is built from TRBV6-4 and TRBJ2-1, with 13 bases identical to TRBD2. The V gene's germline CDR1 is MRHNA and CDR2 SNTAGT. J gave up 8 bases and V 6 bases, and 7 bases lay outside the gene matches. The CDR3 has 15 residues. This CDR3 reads CASRTLAGGLDEQFF. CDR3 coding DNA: TGTGCCAGCAGAACACTAGCGGGGGGGCTCGATGAGCAGTTCTTC.